Reported below is one T cell receptor beta chain. The target antigen is unknown. Clones were sequenced by immunoSEQ multiplex PCR, and TCRdb holds only the in-frame ones, with some missing. The sample includes over 130,000 clones, more than 85% of them seen just once. The CDR3 is 19 amino acids. CDR1 and CDR2 from the germline V gene are SGHVS and FQNEAQ. The V gene end was trimmed by 4 bases and the J gene end by 2 bases; junction bases not matched to a gene: 16. The data originate from a study of T cell responses to AZD1222 COVID-19 vaccine. Study conclusions and caveats: Baseline serostatus was positive in only six AZD1222 recipients.

Second doses that came at about 4 or about 12 weeks were put together. The clonotype was recovered from an adult who received the AZD1222 COVID-19 vaccine. The specimen comprised peripheral blood, sampled 28 days after the second AZD1222 dose. The rearrangement joins TRBV7-8 to TRBJ1-3; 8 bases fit TRBD1. The CDR3 DNA is TGTGCCAGCAGCTCCAAAAGACAGGGGCCTTCTATTACTGGAAACACCATATATTTT. This sequence encodes CASSSKRQGPSITGNTIYF.